This T cell receptor (beta chain) was profiled in a study of OX40 agonist ivuxolimab in advanced cancers. As for the study in general: A mean age of roughly 60 years, range roughly 20 to 80, was recorded, and approximately 85% were male. The study reported partial responses in three patients: one hepatocellular carcinoma, two cutaneous melanoma.

CDR3 length equals 12 residues. Trimming left V 7 bases short and J 6 bases short, with 7 bases between. CDR1 SEHNR and CDR2 FQNEAQ come from the germline V gene (reference sequence). Clones were sequenced by immunoSEQ multiplex PCR, and TCRdb holds only the in-frame ones, with some missing. The sample contains 65,000 to 85,000 clones, 80% to 95% of which appear only once. The V call is TRBV7-9, the J call TRBJ1-6; D gene ambiguous. The clonotype originates from an adult with an advanced solid tumor such as melanoma, head and neck, liver or kidney cancer. Sample: CD4+ or CD8+ T cells sorted from blood, taken in a trial of the OX40 agonist ivuxolimab. CDR3 in DNA: TGTGCCAGCACACAGTCTAATTCACCCCTCCACTTT. It codes for CASTQSNSPLHF.